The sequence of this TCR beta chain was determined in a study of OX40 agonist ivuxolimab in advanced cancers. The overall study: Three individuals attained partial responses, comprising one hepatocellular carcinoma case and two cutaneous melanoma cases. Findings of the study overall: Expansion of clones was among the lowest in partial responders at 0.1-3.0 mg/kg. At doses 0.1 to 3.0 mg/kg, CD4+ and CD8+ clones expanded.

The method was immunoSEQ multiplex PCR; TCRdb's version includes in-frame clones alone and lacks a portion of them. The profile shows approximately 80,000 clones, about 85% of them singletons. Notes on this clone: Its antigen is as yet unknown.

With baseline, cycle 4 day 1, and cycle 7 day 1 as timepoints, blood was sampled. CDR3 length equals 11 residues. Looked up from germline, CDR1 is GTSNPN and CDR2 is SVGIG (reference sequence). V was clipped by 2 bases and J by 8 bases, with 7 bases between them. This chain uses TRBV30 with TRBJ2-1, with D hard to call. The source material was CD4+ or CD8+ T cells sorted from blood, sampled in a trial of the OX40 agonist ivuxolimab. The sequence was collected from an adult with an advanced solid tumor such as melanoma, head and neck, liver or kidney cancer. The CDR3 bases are TGTGCCTGGAGTAATACGGATGAGCAGTTCTTC. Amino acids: CAWSNTDEQFF.